Only a few counts were recorded for the clone carrying this T cell receptor (beta chain). The antigen is undetermined. Germline lookup yields CDR1 SGHTS and CDR2 YDEGEE. The CDR3 is 17 residues long. Trimming removed 0 bases from V and 4 bases from J, with 19 bases in between. This sample stems from a study of identical twins. Study-level findings and limits: Rather than following the same donors, the conclusions depended on cross-sectional statistical analysis.

Template switching added a universal primer binding site, and final cDNA carried unique molecular identifiers. One entry per CDR3 protein, called by TCRdb with MiXCR from the 5' RACE reads. Here the sample spans 450,000 or so distinct CDR3 sequences, approximately 15% being singletons. These records were also assigned to another study, of yellow fever vaccine responses in identical twins.

This chain uses TRBV5-8 with TRBJ2-5; D possibly corresponds to TRBD2 (6 bases). The sequence was collected from a young woman in good health. Sequenced sample: CD4+ T cells sorted from blood. CDR3 protein: CASSLGDLGRSLETQYF. The CDR3 bases are TGTGCCAGCAGCTTGGGGGACTTAGGGAGATCCCTAGAGACCCAGTACTTC.